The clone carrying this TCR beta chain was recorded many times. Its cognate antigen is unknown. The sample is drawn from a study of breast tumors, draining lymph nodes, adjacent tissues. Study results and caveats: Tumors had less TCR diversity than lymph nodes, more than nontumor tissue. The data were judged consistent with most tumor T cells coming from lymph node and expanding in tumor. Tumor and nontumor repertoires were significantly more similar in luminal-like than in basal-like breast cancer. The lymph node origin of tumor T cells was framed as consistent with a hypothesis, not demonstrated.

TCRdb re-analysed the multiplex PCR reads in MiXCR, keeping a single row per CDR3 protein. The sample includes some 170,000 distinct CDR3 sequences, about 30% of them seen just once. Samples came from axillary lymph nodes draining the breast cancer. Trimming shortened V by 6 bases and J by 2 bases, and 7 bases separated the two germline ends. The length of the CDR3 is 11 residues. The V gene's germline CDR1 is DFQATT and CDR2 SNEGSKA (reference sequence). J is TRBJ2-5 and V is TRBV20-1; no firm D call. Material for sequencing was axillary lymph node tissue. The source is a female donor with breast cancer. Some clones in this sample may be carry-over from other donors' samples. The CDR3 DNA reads TGCAGTGCCAAGGGACAAGAGACCCAGTACTTC. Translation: CSAKGQETQYF.